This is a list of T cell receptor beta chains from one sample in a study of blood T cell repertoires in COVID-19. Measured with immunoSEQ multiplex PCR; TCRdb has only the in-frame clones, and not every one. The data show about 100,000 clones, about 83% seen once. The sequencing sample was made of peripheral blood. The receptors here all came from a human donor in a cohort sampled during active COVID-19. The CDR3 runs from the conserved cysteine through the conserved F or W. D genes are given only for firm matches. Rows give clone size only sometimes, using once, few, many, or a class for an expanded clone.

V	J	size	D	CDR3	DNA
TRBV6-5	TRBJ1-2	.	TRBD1	CASSIGTGVHGYTF	TGTGCCAGCAGTATTGGGACAGGGGTTCATGGCTACACCTTC
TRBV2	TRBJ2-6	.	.	CASSGGTFSSGANVLTF	TGTGCCAGCAGCGGAGGGACGTTCAGCTCTGGGGCCAACGTCCTGACTTTC
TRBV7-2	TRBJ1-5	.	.	CASSLGANQPQHF	TGTGCCAGCAGCTTAGGGGCCAATCAGCCCCAGCATTTT
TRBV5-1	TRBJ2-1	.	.	CASSLAPGSYNEQFF	TGCGCCAGCAGCTTGGCACCGGGGTCCTACAATGAGCAGTTCTTC
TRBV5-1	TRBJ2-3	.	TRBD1	CASSLFRQGVSSTDTQYF	TGCGCCAGCAGCTTGTTTAGACAGGGGGTTTCTAGCACAGATACGCAGTATTTT
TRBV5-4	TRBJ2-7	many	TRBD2	CASSLASGRAGEQYF	TGTGCCAGCAGCTTGGCCAGCGGGAGGGCCGGAGAGCAGTACTTC
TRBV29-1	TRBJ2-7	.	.	CSVRIRGAYEQYF	TGCAGCGTCAGAATTCGGGGGGCGTACGAGCAGTACTTC
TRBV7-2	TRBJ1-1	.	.	CASSLGRVNTEAFF	TGTGCCAGCAGCTTAGGTAGAGTGAACACTGAAGCTTTCTTT
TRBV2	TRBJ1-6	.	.	CASSREEPLHF	TGTGCCAGCAGTCGGGAGGAACCCCTCCACTTT
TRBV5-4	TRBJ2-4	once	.	CASSQLLGGDIQYF	TGTGCCAGCAGCCAGCTTTTAGGAGGAGACATTCAGTACTTC
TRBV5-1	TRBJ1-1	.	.	CASSLMLENTEAFF	TGCGCCAGCAGCTTGATGTTAGAGAACACTGAAGCTTTCTTT
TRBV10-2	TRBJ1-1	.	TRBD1	CASGQGATEAFF	TGCGCCAGCGGACAGGGGGCCACTGAAGCTTTCTTT
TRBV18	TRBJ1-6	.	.	CASSLTQGLSPLHF	TGTGCCAGCTCACTAACACAGGGTCTATCACCCCTCCACTTT
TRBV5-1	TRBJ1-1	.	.	CATSGIPNTEAFF	TGCGCCACCTCCGGGATCCCGAACACTGAAGCTTTCTTT
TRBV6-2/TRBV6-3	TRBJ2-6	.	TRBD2	CASSSSGNGANVLTF	TGTGCCAGCAGCTCCAGCGGGAATGGGGCCAACGTCCTGACTTTC